This entry features one T cell receptor (beta chain) sequence. Sequencing was performed with immunoSEQ multiplex PCR; in TCRdb, only in-frame clones are kept and a portion is missing. The repertoire has hundreds of thousands of clones, about nine tenths of them found once; the top ten carry 8% to 9.5%. The sample is drawn from a study of blood T cell repertoires in COVID-19. Germline lookup yields CDR1 MNHEY and CDR2 SMNVEV (reference sequence). Trimming took off 0 bases at V and 1 base at J, with 6 bases between the two ends. The CDR3 spans 14 residues. The source is a woman aged 55-69 years who had recovered from COVID-19. Material for sequencing was PBMCs or T cells enriched from blood (not recorded which). The V call is TRBV27, the J call TRBJ1-1; D gene ambiguous. The CDR3 region has the DNA TGTGCCAGCAGTTTATCCGGGAAGAACACTGAAGCTTTCTTT. Translated, it gives CASSLSGKNTEAFF.